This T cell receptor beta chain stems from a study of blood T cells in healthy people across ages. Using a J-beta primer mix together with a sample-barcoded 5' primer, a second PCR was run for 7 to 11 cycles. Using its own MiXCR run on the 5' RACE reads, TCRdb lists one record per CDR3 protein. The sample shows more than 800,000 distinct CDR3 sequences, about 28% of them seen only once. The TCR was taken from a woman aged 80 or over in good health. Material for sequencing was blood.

CDR3 protein: CASSPRERDSTDTQYF. As DNA, the CDR3 is TGTGCCAGCAGCCCCCGGGAAAGGGACAGCACAGATACGCAGTATTTT. The gene calls are TRBV4-2 and TRBJ2-3, with D possibly being TRBD1 or TRBD2 (5 bases each). Germline V CDR1 and CDR2: LGHNA, YNFKEQ. With 4 bases removed from V and 0 bases from J, the gap between germline ends came to 14 bases. This CDR3 has 16 residues.